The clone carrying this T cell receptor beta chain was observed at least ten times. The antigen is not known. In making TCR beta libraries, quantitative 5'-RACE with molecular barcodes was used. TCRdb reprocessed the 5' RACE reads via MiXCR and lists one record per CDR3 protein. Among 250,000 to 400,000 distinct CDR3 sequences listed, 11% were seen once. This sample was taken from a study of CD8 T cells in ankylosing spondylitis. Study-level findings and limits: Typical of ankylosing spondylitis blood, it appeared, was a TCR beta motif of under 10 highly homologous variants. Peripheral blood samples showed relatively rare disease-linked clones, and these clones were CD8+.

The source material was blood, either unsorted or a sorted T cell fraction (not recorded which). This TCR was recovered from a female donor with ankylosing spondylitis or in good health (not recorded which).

The CDR3 here is CSAAVEGQVGGNTIYF. Here the CDR3 DNA reads TGCAGCGCCGCGGTTGAAGGACAGGTGGGAGGAAACACCATATATTTT. The chain joins TRBV29-1 to TRBJ1-3; 7 positions match TRBD1. Looked up from germline, CDR1 is SQVTM and CDR2 is ANQGSEA. The CDR3 spans 16 residues. V lost 7 bases, J lost 4 bases, and 16 bases stayed unmatched.